Listed below are T cell receptor beta chains from one sample, sequenced in a study of T cell changes during pregnancy in multiple sclerosis. Measured with immunoSEQ multiplex PCR; TCRdb has only the in-frame clones, and not every one. The table shows about 68,000 clones, with 75% to 95% occurring only once. The sample here was peripheral blood, taken in the second trimester of pregnancy. These receptors were taken from a female donor with multiple sclerosis, enrolled in a pregnancy study. Both conserved end residues are part of each CDR3. Each record gives: CDR3 DNA, CDR3 protein, V gene, J gene, D gene, CDR3 length. D genes are given only for firm matches.

CDR3 DNA: TGTGCCATCAGTCGACAGGGGGAGGTTAATACGCAGTATTTT
CDR3 protein: CAISRQGEVNTQYF
V gene: TRBV10-3
J gene: TRBJ2-3
D gene: TRBD1
CDR3 length: 14

CDR3 DNA: TGTGCCATCAGTGAAGGTCAGGAGAACACTGAAGCTTTCTTT
CDR3 protein: CAISEGQENTEAFF
V gene: TRBV10-3
J gene: TRBJ1-1
D gene: -
CDR3 length: 14

CDR3 DNA: TGTGCCAGCAGCCCGCTCGGTAGCGGGGGATCGGCCGACTCCTACAATGAGCAGTTCTTC
CDR3 protein: CASSPLGSGGSADSYNEQFF
V gene: TRBV14
J gene: TRBJ2-1
D gene: TRBD2
CDR3 length: 20

CDR3 DNA: TGTGCCAGCAGCTTCGGGGGGGCAGACAATGAGCAGTTCTTC
CDR3 protein: CASSFGGADNEQFF
V gene: TRBV7-2
J gene: TRBJ2-1
D gene: TRBD2
CDR3 length: 14

CDR3 DNA: TGTGCCAGCAGCTCCCATTCGAGCGGGGGGGCAACAGATACGCAGTATTTT
CDR3 protein: CASSSHSSGGATDTQYF
V gene: TRBV7-2
J gene: TRBJ2-3
D gene: TRBD2
CDR3 length: 17

CDR3 DNA: TGCGCCAGCAGCCAGGTCGGACAGGGGACTGGAAACACCATATATTTT
CDR3 protein: CASSQVGQGTGNTIYF
V gene: TRBV4-3
J gene: TRBJ1-3
D gene: TRBD1
CDR3 length: 16

CDR3 DNA: TGTGCCAGCAGTGACTCTTGGACACCAGCTTCGGGCACCGGGGAGCTGTTTTTT
CDR3 protein: CASSDSWTPASGTGELFF
V gene: TRBV6-4
J gene: TRBJ2-2
D gene: -
CDR3 length: 18

CDR3 DNA: TGTGCCAGCAAGACACGGACAGGTCAAGAGACCCAGTACTTC
CDR3 protein: CASKTRTGQETQYF
V gene: TRBV2
J gene: TRBJ2-5
D gene: TRBD1
CDR3 length: 14

CDR3 DNA: TGTGCCAGCAGCTTCTCGGACAGGGGTAGATACGAGCAGTACTTC
CDR3 protein: CASSFSDRGRYEQYF
V gene: TRBV5-5
J gene: TRBJ2-7
D gene: TRBD1
CDR3 length: 15

CDR3 DNA: TGCGCCAGCAGCCGGGGAGAGGCCTACGAGCAGTACTTC
CDR3 protein: CASSRGEAYEQYF
V gene: TRBV4-3
J gene: TRBJ2-7
D gene: -
CDR3 length: 13

CDR3 DNA: TGTGCCAGTAGTATCACCCTGAGGAATAATAATTCACCCCTCCACTTT
CDR3 protein: CASSITLRNNNSPLHF
V gene: TRBV19
J gene: TRBJ1-6
D gene: -
CDR3 length: 16

CDR3 DNA: TGTGCCAGCAGCCTAGGGGCCGGGACTGTCTATGGCTACACCTTC
CDR3 protein: CASSLGAGTVYGYTF
V gene: TRBV4-2
J gene: TRBJ1-2
D gene: -
CDR3 length: 15

CDR3 DNA: TGTGCCAGCAGTGAATATCCCGGTAGGACAGCAAATGAAAAACTGTTTTTT
CDR3 protein: CASSEYPGRTANEKLFF
V gene: TRBV25-1
J gene: TRBJ1-4
D gene: -
CDR3 length: 17

CDR3 DNA: TGTGCCAGCAGTGAACAGGGACAGCTTTACGAGCAGTACTTC
CDR3 protein: CASSEQGQLYEQYF
V gene: TRBV2
J gene: TRBJ2-7
D gene: TRBD1
CDR3 length: 14

CDR3 DNA: TGTGCCAGCAGCATCCGAACAGGGAAAAATAATGAAGCTTTCTTT
CDR3 protein: CASSIRTGKNNEAFF
V gene: TRBV11-3
J gene: TRBJ1-1
D gene: -
CDR3 length: 15